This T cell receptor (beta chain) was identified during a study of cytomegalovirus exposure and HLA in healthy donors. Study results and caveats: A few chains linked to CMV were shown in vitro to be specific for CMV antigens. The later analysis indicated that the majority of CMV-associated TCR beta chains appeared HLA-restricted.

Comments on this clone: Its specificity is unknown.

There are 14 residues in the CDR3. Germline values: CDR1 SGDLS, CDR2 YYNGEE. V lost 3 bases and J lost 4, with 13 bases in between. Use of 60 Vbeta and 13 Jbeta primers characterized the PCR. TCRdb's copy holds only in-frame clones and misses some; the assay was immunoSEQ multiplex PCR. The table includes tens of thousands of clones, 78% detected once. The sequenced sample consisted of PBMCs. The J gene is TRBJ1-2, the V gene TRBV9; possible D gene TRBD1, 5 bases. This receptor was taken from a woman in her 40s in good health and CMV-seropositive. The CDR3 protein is CASSAAGQFYGYTF. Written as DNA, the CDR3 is TGTGCCAGCAGCGCCGCGGGGCAGTTCTATGGCTACACCTTC.